This passage covers 9 T cell receptor beta chains from one sample sequenced in a study of blood T cell repertoires in COVID-19. Generated by immunoSEQ multiplex PCR, the TCRdb table keeps only in-frame clones and is missing some. This table has some 17,000 clones, roughly 90% appearing once. The source material was peripheral blood. The receptors come from a middle-aged man with active COVID-19.

V gene TRBV5-1 combines with J gene TRBJ2-3, with TRBD1 matching 9 bases. The junction had 6 bases not matched to a gene; V was cut back by 4 bases and J by 0 bases. Looked up from germline, CDR1 is SGHRS and CDR2 is YFSETQ. The CDR3 runs to 16 residues. The CDR3 coding sequence is TGCGCCAGCAGCGTGGACAGGGGAGGAAGCACAGATACGCAGTATTTT. It yields the protein CASSVDRGGSTDTQYF. Filled out from reference TRBV5-1 and TRBJ2-3, the complete variable domain reads KAGVTQTPRYLIKTRGQQVTLSCSPISGHRSVSWYQQTPGQGLQFLFEYFSETQRNKGNFPGRFSGRQFSNSRSEMNVSTLELGDSALYLCASSVDRGGSTDTQYFGPGTRLTVL.

The chain carries TRBV4-3 and TRBJ2-7; 9 nucleotides match TRBD2. This CDR3 region has 15 residues. Looked up from germline, CDR1 is LGHNA and CDR2 is YSLEER. The junction had 4 bases not matched to a gene; V was cut back by 0 bases and J by 4 bases. The CDR3, as DNA: TGCGCCAGCAGCCAAGAAGGGACTAGCTTGTACGAGCAGTACTTC. It translates to CASSQEGTSLYEQYF.

The chain has TRBV6-5 and TRBJ2-1; no clear D. V gave up 0 bases and J gave up 7 bases, with 7 bases separating them. The CDR3 has 13 residues. Per the germline V gene, CDR1 is MNHEY and CDR2 is SVGAGI. The DNA for the CDR3 is TGTGCCAGCAGTTACTCGACTCGGAATGAGCAGTTCTTC. Amino acid sequence: CASSYSTRNEQFF.

The chain joins TRBV2 to TRBJ2-1; D remains unclear. The CDR3 runs to 12 residues. CDR1 is SNHLY and CDR2 is FYNNEI in the germline V gene. V lost 0 bases, J lost 9 bases, and 6 bases lay in between. CDR3 in DNA: TGTGCCAGCAGTGAAGCCGGTGTTGAGCAGTTCTTC. It codes for CASSEAGVEQFF.

The chain uses TRBV3-1 (or the pseudogene TRBV3-2) and TRBJ2-2; the match to TRBD1 covers 8 bases. Trimming removed 4 bases from V and 1 base from J; junction bases left unmatched: 2. Germline lookup yields CDR1 LGHDT and CDR2 YNNKEL (reference sequence). CDR3 length: 15 amino acids. CDR3 loop: CASSPGQGNTGELFF. In nucleotides, the CDR3 is TGTGCCAGCAGCCCCGGACAGGGGAACACCGGGGAGCTGTTTTTT.

The V call is TRBV18, the J call TRBJ1-1; 7 nucleotides align to TRBD1. This CDR3 is built from 13 residues. Germline lookup yields CDR1 KGHSH and CDR2 LQKENI. With V trimmed by 3 bases and J by 10 bases, 8 bases remained unmatched. The CDR3 coding sequence is TGTGCCAGCTCACCGGGGGACAGCCTTCGAGCTTTCTTT. Translation: CASSPGDSLRAFF.

The genes are TRBV20-1 and TRBJ2-3; D is undetermined. Germline CDR1 reads DFQATT; CDR2 reads SNEGSKA (reference sequence). This CDR3 region has 14 residues. Trimming stripped 3 bases from V and 1 base from J, with 11 bases between. CDR3 loop: CSASDVRGTDTQYF. In nucleotides, the CDR3 is TGCAGTGCTAGTGATGTGAGAGGCACAGATACGCAGTATTTT.

The chain carries TRBV12-3 or TRBV12-4 and TRBJ2-7, with 7 nucleotides matching TRBD1. After removal of 11 bases from V and 7 bases from J, the junction contained 8 bases not matched to a gene. The length of the CDR3 is 11 residues. CDR3: CACGTVGEQYF. The CDR3 nucleotides read TGTGCCTGTGGGACAGTAGGGGAGCAGTACTTC.

The chain uses TRBV7-8 and TRBJ1-5; 7 bases align to TRBD1. J lost 7 bases, V lost 3 bases, and 6 bases had no gene match. The CDR3 consists of 14 residues. Germline V gene data show CDR1 as SGHVS and CDR2 as FQNEAQ. This CDR3 is CASSFRDSDQPQHF. The CDR3 DNA reads as TGTGCCAGCAGCTTCCGGGACAGTGACCAGCCCCAGCATTTT.